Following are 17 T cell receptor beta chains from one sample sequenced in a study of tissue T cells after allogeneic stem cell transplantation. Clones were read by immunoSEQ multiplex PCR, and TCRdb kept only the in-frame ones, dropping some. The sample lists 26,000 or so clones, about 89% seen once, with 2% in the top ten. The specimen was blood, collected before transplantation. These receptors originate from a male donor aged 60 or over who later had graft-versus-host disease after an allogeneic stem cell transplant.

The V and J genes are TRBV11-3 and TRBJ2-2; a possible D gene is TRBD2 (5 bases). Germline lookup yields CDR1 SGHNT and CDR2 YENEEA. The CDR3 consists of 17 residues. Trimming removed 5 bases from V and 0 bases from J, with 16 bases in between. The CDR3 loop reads CASSRTTTGTNTGELFF. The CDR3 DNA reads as TGTGCCAGCAGCCGAACCACCACCGGGACGAACACCGGGGAGCTGTTTTTT.

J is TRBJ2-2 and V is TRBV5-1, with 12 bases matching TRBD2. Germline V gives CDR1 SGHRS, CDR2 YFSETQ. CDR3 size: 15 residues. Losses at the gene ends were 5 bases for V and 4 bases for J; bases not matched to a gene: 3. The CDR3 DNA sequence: TGCGCCAGCAGTCCTAGCGGGGGGGCCACCGGGGAGCTGTTTTTT. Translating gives CASSPSGGATGELFF.

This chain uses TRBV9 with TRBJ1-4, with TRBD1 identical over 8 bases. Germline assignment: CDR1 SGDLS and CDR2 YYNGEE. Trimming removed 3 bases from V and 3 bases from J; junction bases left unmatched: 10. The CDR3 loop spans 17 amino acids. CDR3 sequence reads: CASSGGQVPRANEKLFF. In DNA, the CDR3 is TGTGCCAGCAGCGGGGGACAGGTCCCTAGGGCTAATGAAAAACTGTTTTTT.

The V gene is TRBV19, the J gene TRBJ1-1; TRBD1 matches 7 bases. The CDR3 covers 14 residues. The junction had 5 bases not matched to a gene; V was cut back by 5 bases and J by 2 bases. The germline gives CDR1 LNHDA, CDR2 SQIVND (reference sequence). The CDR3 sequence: CASSYRGINTEAFF. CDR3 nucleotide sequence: TGTGCCAGTAGTTACAGGGGAATAAACACTGAAGCTTTCTTT.

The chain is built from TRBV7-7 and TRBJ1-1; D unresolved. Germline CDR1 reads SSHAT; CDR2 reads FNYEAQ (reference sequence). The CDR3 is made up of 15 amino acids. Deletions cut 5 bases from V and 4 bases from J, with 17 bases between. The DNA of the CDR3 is TGTGCCAGCAGCCCAATCCCGACAACCGGCACTGAAGCTTTCTTT. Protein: CASSPIPTTGTEAFF.

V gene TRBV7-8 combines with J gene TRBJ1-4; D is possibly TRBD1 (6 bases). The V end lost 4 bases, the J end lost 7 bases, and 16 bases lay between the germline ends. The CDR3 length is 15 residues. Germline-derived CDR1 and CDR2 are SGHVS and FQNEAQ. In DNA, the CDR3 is TGTGCCAGCAGCTCGGCGCTTGGACAGCGTGAAAAACTGTTTTTT. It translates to CASSSALGQREKLFF.

The CDR3 is CASQGPDRGGGNQPQHF. In nucleotides, the CDR3 is TGTGCCAGTCAAGGCCCCGACAGGGGAGGGGGCAATCAGCCCCAGCATTTT. The chain employs TRBV19 and TRBJ1-5, with 8 bases lining up with TRBD1. This CDR3 has 17 residues. Germline loops: CDR1 LNHDA, CDR2 SQIVND (reference sequence). V shed 8 bases and J 2 bases; nucleotides not matched to a gene: 14.

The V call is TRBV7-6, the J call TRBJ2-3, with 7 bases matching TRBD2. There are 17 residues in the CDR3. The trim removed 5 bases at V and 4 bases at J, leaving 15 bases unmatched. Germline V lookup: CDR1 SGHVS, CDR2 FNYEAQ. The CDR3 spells CASSPWAAGLRADTQYF. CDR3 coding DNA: TGTGCCAGCAGCCCCTGGGCAGCGGGACTGAGGGCAGATACGCAGTATTTT.

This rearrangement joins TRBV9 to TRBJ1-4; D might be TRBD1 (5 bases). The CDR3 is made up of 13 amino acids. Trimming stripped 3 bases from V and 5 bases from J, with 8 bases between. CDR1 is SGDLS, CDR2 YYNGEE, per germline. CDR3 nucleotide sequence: TGTGCCAGCAGCGCCTGGGACAATGAAAAACTGTTTTTT. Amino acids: CASSAWDNEKLFF.

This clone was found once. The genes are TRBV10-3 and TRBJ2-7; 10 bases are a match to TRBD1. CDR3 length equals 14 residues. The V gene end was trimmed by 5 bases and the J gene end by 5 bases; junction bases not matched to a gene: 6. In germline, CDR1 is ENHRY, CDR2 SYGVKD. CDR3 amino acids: CAISLGQGTNEQYF. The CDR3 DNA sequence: TGTGCCATCAGTTTGGGACAGGGGACCAACGAGCAGTACTTC.

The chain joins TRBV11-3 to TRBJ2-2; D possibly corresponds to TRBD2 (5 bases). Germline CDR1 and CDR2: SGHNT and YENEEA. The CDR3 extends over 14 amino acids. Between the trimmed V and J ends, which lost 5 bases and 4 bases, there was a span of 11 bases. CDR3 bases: TGTGCCAGCAGCCCGGACCGGGGCACCGGGGAGCTGTTTTTT. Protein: CASSPDRGTGELFF.

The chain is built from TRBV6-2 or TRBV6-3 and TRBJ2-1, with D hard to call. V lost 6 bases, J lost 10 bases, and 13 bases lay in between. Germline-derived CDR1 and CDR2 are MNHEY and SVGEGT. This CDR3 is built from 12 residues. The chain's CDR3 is CASSPLRYEQFF. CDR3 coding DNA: TGTGCCAGCAGCCCACTTAGGTACGAGCAGTTCTTC.

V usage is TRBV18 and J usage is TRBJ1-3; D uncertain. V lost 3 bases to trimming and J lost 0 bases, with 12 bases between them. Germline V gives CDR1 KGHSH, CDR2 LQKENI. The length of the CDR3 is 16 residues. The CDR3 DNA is TGTGCCAGCTCACCGGGTCCTATGTACTCTGGAAACACCATATATTTT. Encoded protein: CASSPGPMYSGNTIYF.

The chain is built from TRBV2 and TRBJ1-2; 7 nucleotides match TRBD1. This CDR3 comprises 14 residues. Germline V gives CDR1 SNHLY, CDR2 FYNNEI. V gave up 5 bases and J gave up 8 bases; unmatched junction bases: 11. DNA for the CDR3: TGTGCCAGCAGTTTCAAGGGACAGACCGGGGGCTACACCTTC. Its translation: CASSFKGQTGGYTF. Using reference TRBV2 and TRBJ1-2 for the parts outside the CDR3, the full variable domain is EPEVTQTPSHQVTQMGQEVILRCVPISNHLYFYWYRQILGQKVEFLVSFYNNEISEKSEIFDDQFSVERPDGSNFTLKIRSTKLEDSAMYFCASSFKGQTGGYTFGSGTRLTVV.

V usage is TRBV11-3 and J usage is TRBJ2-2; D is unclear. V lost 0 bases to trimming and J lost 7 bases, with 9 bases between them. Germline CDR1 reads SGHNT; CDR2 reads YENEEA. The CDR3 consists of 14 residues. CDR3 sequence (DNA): TGTGCCAGCAGCTTAGATCGGTATATCGGGGAGCTGTTTTTT. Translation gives CASSLDRYIGELFF.

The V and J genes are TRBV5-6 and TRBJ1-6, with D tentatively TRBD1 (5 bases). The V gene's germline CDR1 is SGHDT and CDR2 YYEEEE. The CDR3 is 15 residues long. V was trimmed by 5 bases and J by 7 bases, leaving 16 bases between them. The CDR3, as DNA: TGTGCCAGCAGAGATAAGGGGCTCGGCAATTCACCCCTCCACTTT. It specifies CASRDKGLGNSPLHF.

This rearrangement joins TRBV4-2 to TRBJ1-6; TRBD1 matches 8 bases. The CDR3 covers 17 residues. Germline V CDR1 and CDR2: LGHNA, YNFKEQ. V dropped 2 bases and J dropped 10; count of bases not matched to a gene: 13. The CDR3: CASSQTRGGQASSPLHF. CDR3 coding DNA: TGTGCCAGCAGCCAAACTCGCGGGGGACAGGCATCCTCACCCCTCCACTTT.